This T cell receptor beta chain was profiled in a study of CD8 T cells in ankylosing spondylitis (dated by TCRdb to 2016 to 2017). A note on the overall study: To find TCR variants linked to disease, the study profiled T cell receptor beta repertoires in ankylosing spondylitis patients and healthy donors. In total, the full study cohort was made up of some 100 healthy donors and 25 ankylosing spondylitis patients. Peripheral blood samples were taken, and synovial fluid was additionally collected from ankylosing spondylitis patients.

TCRdb shows the sequencer as Illumina HiSeq 2500. Quantitative 5'-RACE with molecular barcodes was the method used to prepare the TCR beta libraries. In the original analysis: A new computational method based on a probabilistic model of VDJ rearrangement was used to identify disease-linked TCR variants. The raw public reads went through TCRdb reprocessing: fastp at Q25, MiXCR clone calling, in-frame beta chains kept. Rows merge per CDR3 protein into single entries with the most common DNA and genes. V and J calls and clone size were set by TCRdb, not the authors. The sample table holds some 130,000 distinct CDR3 sequences, of which 5.5% to 7.5% were seen once. In total, the top ten clones hold 9.5% to 15% of the sample. At least ten counts were recorded for this clonotype. The antigen it binds to is not known. No base quality information exists; no much larger clone differs at one position. On the study overall, not on this receptor specifically: A CD8+ phenotype was shown by the disease-linked clones, which were found at relatively low frequencies in peripheral blood. Some of the motif variants had been reported before in the synovial fluid and blood of reactive arthritis patients, a finding that suggests common disease-initiation mechanisms. Significant enrichment of the disease-linked clones was reported in matched synovial fluid samples from ankylosing spondylitis patients. A TCR beta motif of about 8 highly homologous amino acid variants appeared characteristic of blood from ankylosing spondylitis patients.

The cysteine opens and the phenylalanine closes a CDR3 of 14 amino acids. The DNA shown is the 42-base CDR3, in frame from base 1. V and J are truncated by 5 bases and 6 bases respectively, leaving an intervening sequence of 11 bases. Taken from the germline V gene (reference sequence), the CDR1 and CDR2 loops are SEHNR and FQNEAQ. The sequenced material came from blood, either unsorted or a sorted T cell fraction (not recorded which). This receptor was taken from a female donor with ankylosing spondylitis or in good health (not recorded which). This receptor chain uses TRBV7-9 and TRBJ1-6, and the D gene may be TRBD1, 5 bases matching. The CDR3 protein is CASSRQPSNSPLHF. The bases are TGTGCCAGCAGCCGACAGCCTTCTAATTCACCCCTCCACTTT.